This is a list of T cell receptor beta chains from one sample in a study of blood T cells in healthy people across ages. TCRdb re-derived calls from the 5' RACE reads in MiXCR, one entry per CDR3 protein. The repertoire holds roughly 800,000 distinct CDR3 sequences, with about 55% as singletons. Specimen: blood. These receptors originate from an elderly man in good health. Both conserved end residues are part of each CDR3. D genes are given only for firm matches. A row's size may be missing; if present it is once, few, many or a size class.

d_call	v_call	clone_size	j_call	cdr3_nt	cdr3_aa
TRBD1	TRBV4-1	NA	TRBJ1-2	TGCGCCAGCAGCCAGCGGGACAGGGGGCTCTATGGCTACACCTTC	CASSQRDRGLYGYTF
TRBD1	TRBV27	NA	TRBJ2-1	TGTGCCAGCAGTCCCCGGACAGGGAGTGAGCAGTTCTTC	CASSPRTGSEQFF
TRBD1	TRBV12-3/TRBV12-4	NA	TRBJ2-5	TGTGCCAGCAGTGGGGGACAGGGAATGAAGCAGTACTTC	CASSGGQGMKQYF
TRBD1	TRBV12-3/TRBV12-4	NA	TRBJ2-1	TGTGCCAGCAGTTCCCGGGACAGAAATCGATACAATGAGCAGTTCTTC	CASSSRDRNRYNEQFF
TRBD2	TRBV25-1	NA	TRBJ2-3	TGTGCCAGCAGTTTAGCGGGGGGCACAGATGCGCAGTATTTT	CASSLAGGTDAQYF
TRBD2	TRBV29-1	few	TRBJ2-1	TGCAGCGCGAGGGAGGGACGGGTCGAGCAGTTCTTC	CSAREGRVEQFF
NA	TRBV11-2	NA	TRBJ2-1	TGTGCCAGCAGCTCACTGGGGAGCCGTGCGGGCAATGAGCAGTTCTTC	CASSSLGSRAGNEQFF
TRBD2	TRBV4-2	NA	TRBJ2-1	TGTGCCAGCAGCCCGCGACTAGCGGGAGTCGTTGATGAGCAGTTCTTC	CASSPRLAGVVDEQFF
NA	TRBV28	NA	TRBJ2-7	TGTGCCAACACCCCGCCTGGTCATTACGAGCAGTACTTC	CANTPPGHYEQYF
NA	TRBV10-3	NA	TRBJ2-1	TGTGCCATCAGTTACAGTAGTGAGCAGTTCTTC	CAISYSSEQFF
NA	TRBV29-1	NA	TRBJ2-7	TGCAGCATCCGGACACAGAGGATAATCGGCGAGCAGTACTTC	CSIRTQRIIGEQYF
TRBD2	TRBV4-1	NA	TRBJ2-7	TGCGCCAGCAGCCAAGATGGTAGGACTAGCTCCTACAATGAGCAGTACTTC	CASSQDGRTSSYNEQYF
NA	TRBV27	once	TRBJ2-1	TGTGCCAGCCGGGGAGCAGGAGAGACCCAGTTCTTC	CASRGAGETQFF
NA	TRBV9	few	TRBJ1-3	TGTGCCAGCAGCGTAGCAGGCGGAAACACCATATATTTT	CASSVAGGNTIYF
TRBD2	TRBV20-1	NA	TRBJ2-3	TGCAGTCCCATTAGCGGGAGTACAGATATGCAGTATTTT	CSPISGSTDMQYF
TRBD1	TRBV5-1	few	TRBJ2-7	TGCGCCAGCAGCAGGGGACAGGATAGCTCCTACGAGCAGTACTTC	CASSRGQDSSYEQYF
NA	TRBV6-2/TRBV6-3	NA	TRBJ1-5	TGTGCCAACAGTTACTCGTCAGTCAAGGGCAATCAGCCCCAGCATTTT	CANSYSSVKGNQPQHF
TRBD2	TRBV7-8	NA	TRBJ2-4	TGTGCCAGCAGCTTTGGGACTAGGGAGCAGTACTTC	CASSFGTREQYF
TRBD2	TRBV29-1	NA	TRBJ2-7	TGCAGCGCCATGGGACTAGCCTACGAGCAGTACTTC	CSAMGLAYEQYF
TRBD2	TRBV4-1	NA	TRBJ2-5	TGCGCCAGCAGCCAAGGGACTAGCGTTCAAGAGACCCAGTACTTC	CASSQGTSVQETQYF
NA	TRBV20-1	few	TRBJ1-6	TGCAGTGCTACCCGGGACGGGGGAAATTCACCCCTCCACTTT	CSATRDGGNSPLHF
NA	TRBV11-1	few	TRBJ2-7	TGTGCCAGCAGCTTAGGGACAGCATTCACCTACGAGCAGTACTTC	CASSLGTAFTYEQYF
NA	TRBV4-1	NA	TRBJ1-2	TGCGCCAGCAGCCAAGTAGGCAGGGGCAACTATGGCTACACCTTC	CASSQVGRGNYGYTF
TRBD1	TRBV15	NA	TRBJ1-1	TGTGCCACCAGCAGAGATTACAGGGGGGTTCTCATGAACACTGAAGCTTTCTTT	CATSRDYRGVLMNTEAFF
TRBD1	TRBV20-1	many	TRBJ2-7	TGCAGCGCTCGGGACAGGGGCTACGAGCAGTACTTC	CSARDRGYEQYF
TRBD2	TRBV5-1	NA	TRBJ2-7	TGCGCCAGCAGCTTGGCAACTCAGCGGGACGACGAGCAGTACTTC	CASSLATQRDDEQYF
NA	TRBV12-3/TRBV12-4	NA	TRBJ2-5	TGTGCCAGCAGTTTATTGGCCCCATTTGAACAAGAGACCCAGTACTTC	CASSLLAPFEQETQYF
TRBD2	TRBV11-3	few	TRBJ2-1	TGTGCCAGCAGCTCCCAGGGAGGGAGCTCCTACAATGAGCAGTTCTTC	CASSSQGGSSYNEQFF
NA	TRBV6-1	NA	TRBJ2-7	TGTGCCAGCAGTGAATTGGATAGGAACCTGTACGAGCAGTACTTC	CASSELDRNLYEQYF
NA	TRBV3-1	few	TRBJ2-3	TGTGCCAGCAGCCATTTAGTTAGCCCATACGCGTATTTT	CASSHLVSPYAYF
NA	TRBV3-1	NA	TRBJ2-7	TGTGCCAGCAGCCCGCGGGGAAGCGCCTCCTACGAGCAGTACTTC	CASSPRGSASYEQYF
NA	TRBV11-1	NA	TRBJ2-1	TGTGCCAGCAGCCCCAACGCCCTGACCTACAATGAGCAGTTCTTC	CASSPNALTYNEQFF
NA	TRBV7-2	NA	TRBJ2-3	TGTGCCAGCAACCCGGGCAGACGTCCCGGCACAGATACGCAGTATTTT	CASNPGRRPGTDTQYF
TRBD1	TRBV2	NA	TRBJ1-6	TGTGCCAGCACCTCAGGGGGGGGCTCACCCCTCCACTTT	CASTSGGGSPLHF
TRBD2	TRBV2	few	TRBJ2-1	TGTGCCAGCACCGCCGGGACTAGCGGGAGGAATGAGCAGTTCTTC	CASTAGTSGRNEQFF
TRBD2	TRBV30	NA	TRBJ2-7	TGTGCCTGGAGTGTAAGCGGGAGGGCGAACGAGCAGTACTTC	CAWSVSGRANEQYF
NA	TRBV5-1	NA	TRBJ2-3	TGCGCCAGCAGCTCCCGTCTAGAGGATACGCAGTATTTT	CASSSRLEDTQYF
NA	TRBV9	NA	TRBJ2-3	TGTGCCAGCAGCGTAGACCCAGGGGCTAGCACAGATACGCAGTATTTT	CASSVDPGASTDTQYF
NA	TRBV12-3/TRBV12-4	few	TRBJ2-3	TGTGCCAGAGCGGACTGGGGGCGCAGATACGCGTATTTT	CARADWGRRYAYF
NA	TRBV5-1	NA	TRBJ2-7	TGCGCCAGCAGTTCCTTTTTAAGGTACGAGCAGTACTTC	CASSSFLRYEQYF
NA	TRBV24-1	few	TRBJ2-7	TGTGCCACCAGTGATTCTAAACCGGGGTGGTCCTACGAGCAGTACTTC	CATSDSKPGWSYEQYF
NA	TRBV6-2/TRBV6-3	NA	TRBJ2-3	TGTGCCAGCAGGCCGAGAGCGCCGATCCACGGATACGCGTATTTT	CASRPRAPIHGYAYF
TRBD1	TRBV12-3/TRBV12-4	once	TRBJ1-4	TGTGCCAGCAGTTTAGGATCCGGGACAGGGGCTGCAACTAATGAAAAACTGTTTTTT	CASSLGSGTGAATNEKLFF
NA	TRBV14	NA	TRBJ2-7	TGTGCCAGCAGCCAAGACCTATTTCCGACCTACGAGCAGTACTTC	CASSQDLFPTYEQYF
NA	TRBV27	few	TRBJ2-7	TGTGCCAGCAGTATCCGGGACGGCACCGCCTACGAGCAGTACTTC	CASSIRDGTAYEQYF
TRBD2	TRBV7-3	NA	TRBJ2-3	TGTGCCAGCAGCTTAATCCTCGGGGGGAGCACAGATACGCAGTATTTT	CASSLILGGSTDTQYF
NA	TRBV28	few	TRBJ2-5	TGTGCCAGCAGCCTATTCCTGCAGACCCAGTACTTC	CASSLFLQTQYF
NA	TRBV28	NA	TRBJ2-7	TGTGCCAGCAGTTACGCTAGTATATACGAGCAGTACTTC	CASSYASIYEQYF
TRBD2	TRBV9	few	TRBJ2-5	TGTGCCAGCAGCCCTGGGACTAGCGGGAGAAGGTGGGAGACCCAGTACTTC	CASSPGTSGRRWETQYF
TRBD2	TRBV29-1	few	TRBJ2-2	TGCAGCGTTGAAGGTGGCGGGGGGCGGTACACCGGGGAGCTGTTTTTT	CSVEGGGGRYTGELFF
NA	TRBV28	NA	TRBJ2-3	TGTGCCAGCAGTTTCGGGGAGCGATACGCGTATTTT	CASSFGERYAYF
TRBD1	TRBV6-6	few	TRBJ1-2	TGTGCCAGCAGTTCACCGGGACAGCTTAACTATGGCTACACCTTC	CASSSPGQLNYGYTF
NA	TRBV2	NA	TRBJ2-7	TGTGCCAGCACGGAGGTCTCCTACGAGCAGTACTTC	CASTEVSYEQYF
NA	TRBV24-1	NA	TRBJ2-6	TGTGCCACCAGTGATTTTTCTGCTGGGGCCAACGTCCTGACTTTC	CATSDFSAGANVLTF